This T cell receptor beta chain appears in the sequencing data of a study of OX40 agonist ivuxolimab in advanced cancers. Sequenced by immunoSEQ multiplex PCR; TCRdb stores in-frame clones only, minus some. Altogether about 66,000 clones are present, approximately 92% being singletons, with the ten largest covering roughly an eighth. The source material was CD4+ or CD8+ T cells sorted from blood, sampled in a trial of the OX40 agonist ivuxolimab. This clonotype originated in an adult with an advanced solid tumor such as melanoma, head and neck, liver or kidney cancer.

The CDR3: CASSLLGGNTIYF. For the CDR3, the DNA is TGTGCCAGCAGTTTGTTGGGGGGAAACACCATATATTTT. The chain links TRBV27 to TRBJ1-3; D call uncertain. V was pared by 3 bases and J by 4 bases, with 7 bases between. Germline V lookup: CDR1 MNHEY, CDR2 SMNVEV (reference sequence). This CDR3 contains 13 residues.